Each of the 17 T cell receptor beta chains below was sequenced from the same sample in a study of T cells after yellow fever vaccination. Via MiXCR, TCRdb re-called the 5' RACE reads, giving one row per CDR3 protein. The data show around 60,000 distinct CDR3 sequences, 5.7% seen once. The sample consisted of PBMCs, either bulk or a sorted T-cell subset (CD4+, CD8+, memory, or dextramer-sorted; not recorded which), taken on the day of the yellow fever booster vaccination. These TCRs come from a man aged 18 to 30 who received the YFV17D yellow fever vaccine.

This clonotype was recorded many times. The genes are TRBV29-1 and TRBJ2-3, with 7 bases fitting TRBD2. The CDR3 contains 11 residues. Germline V CDR1 and CDR2: SQVTM, ANQGSEA. V lost 4 bases to trimming and J lost 6 bases; unmatched junction nucleotides: 1. The CDR3 spells CSVGREDTQYF. The CDR3 nucleotides are TGCAGCGTTGGGCGGGAGGATACGCAGTATTTT.

V gene TRBV7-3 combines with J gene TRBJ2-1; 10 bases match TRBD2. The V segment lost 2 bases and the J segment 0 bases; nucleotides outside the gene matches: 10. Germline CDR1 and CDR2: SGHTA and FQGTGA. The CDR3 contains 19 residues. The DNA of the CDR3 is TGTGCCAGCAGCTTAGCTGGAGCGGGGGGGGTCTACTCCTACAATGAGCAGTTCTTC. Protein sequence: CASSLAGAGGVYSYNEQFF.

At least ten counts were recorded for this clonotype. The chain has TRBV5-1 and TRBJ2-7, with D tentatively TRBD1 (7 bases). Germline CDR1 reads SGHRS; CDR2 reads YFSETQ. The CDR3 totals 14 residues. V lost 4 bases and J 1 base, leaving 12 bases between the germline ends. CDR3 sequence: CASSRTGLSYEQYV. The CDR3, as DNA: TGCGCCAGCAGCCGGACAGGACTATCCTACGAGCAGTACGTC.

A few counts support this clonotype. The rearrangement joins TRBV18 to TRBJ2-1; TRBD1 aligns across 7 bases. Germline V CDR1 and CDR2: KGHSH, LQKENI. This CDR3 is built from 17 residues. The junction had 8 bases not matched to a gene; V was cut back by 1 base and J by 2 bases. The CDR3 reads CASSPQWGQSTYNEQFF. CDR3 coding DNA: TGTGCCAGCTCACCACAATGGGGACAGAGTACCTACAATGAGCAGTTCTTC.

Notes on this clonotype: This may be a read error, as it is one base from a much larger clone. This chain connects TRBV28 to TRBJ2-7; a possible D gene is TRBD2 (6 bases). Trimming left V 4 bases short and J 6 bases short, with 10 bases between. The CDR3 is made up of 12 amino acids. Germline CDR1 MDHEN, CDR2 SYDVKM. The CDR3 DNA reads as TGTGCCAGCAGTTCGAGCGGGTGCGAGCAGTACGTC. Its protein product is CASSSSGCEQYV.

This clonotype has at least ten counts. Here the CDR3 DNA reads TGTGCCAGCAGCTCTAGCGGGGGGATCGATGAGCAGTTCTTC. Encoded protein: CASSSSGGIDEQFF. The rearrangement joins TRBV7-8 to TRBJ2-1, with 11 bases fitting TRBD2. After removal of 4 bases from V and 8 bases from J, the junction contained 4 bases not matched to a gene. The CDR3 covers 14 residues. Germline CDR1 SGHVS, CDR2 FQNEAQ.

This clonotype showed up many times. The V call is TRBV12-3 or TRBV12-4, the J call TRBJ2-7, with 8 bases that match TRBD2. V lost 6 bases to trimming and J lost 2 bases; unmatched junction nucleotides: 6. The length of the CDR3 is 14 residues. CDR3 nucleotides: TGTGCCAGCAGCCGACTAGCGTCGACCTACGAGCAGTACTTC. Its translation is CASSRLASTYEQYF.

This clonotype was detected many times. The chain joins TRBV5-5 to TRBJ2-7; 11 nucleotides agree with TRBD2. The V and J ends lost 3 bases and 6 bases, in that order; junction bases with no gene match: 2. The CDR3 extends over 13 amino acids. The germline gives CDR1 SGHKS, CDR2 YYEKEE (reference sequence). CDR3 sequence reads: CASSSLAGGEQYV. The CDR3 DNA sequence: TGTGCCAGCAGCTCCCTAGCGGGGGGCGAGCAGTACGTC.

This clonotype appeared a few times. The chain recombines TRBV5-1 with TRBJ2-3, with D possibly being TRBD1 (6 bases). V was pared by 4 bases and J by 5 bases, with 14 bases between. The CDR3 runs to 14 residues. CDR1 and CDR2 (germline): SGHRS, YFSETQ. CDR3 loop: CASSPKQGRDTQYF. In DNA, the CDR3 is TGCGCCAGCAGCCCTAAACAGGGTCGAGATACGCAGTATTTT.

With respect to this clonotype: Given a much more abundant clone one base away, this may be a read error. The V and J genes are TRBV10-3 and TRBJ2-2; 9 positions match TRBD1. Germline CDR1 and CDR2: ENHRY and SYGVKD. CDR3 length equals 15 residues. The CDR3 loop is CGISGDRVPTGELFF. For the CDR3, the DNA is TGTGGCATCAGTGGGGACAGGGTCCCCACCGGGGAGCTGTTTTTT.

The gene calls are TRBV14 and TRBJ1-2, with 8 bases matching TRBD1. Germline loops: CDR1 SGHDN, CDR2 FVKESK. The CDR3 contains 20 residues. The V and J ends lost 4 bases and 8 bases, in that order; junction bases with no gene match: 27. In DNA form, the CDR3 reads TGTGCCAGCAGCCCCAGACAGGGGCTCCCCTCCGTCGCTGGGCAGAAAGGCTACACCTTC. It translates to CASSPRQGLPSVAGQKGYTF.

This clonotype was observed at least ten times. The V and J genes are TRBV12-3 or TRBV12-4 and TRBJ2-7; 9 bases match TRBD1. The V and J ends lost 6 bases and 0 bases, in that order; junction bases with no gene match: 6. This CDR3 comprises 15 residues. This chain's CDR3 is CASSAGTGSSYEQYF. CDR3 nucleotides: TGTGCCAGCAGCGCCGGGACAGGGAGCTCCTACGAGCAGTACTTC.

In this sample, this clonotype turned up many times. This chain connects TRBV6-5 to TRBJ2-7; 8 nucleotides match TRBD2. With V trimmed by 0 bases and J by 3 bases, 4 bases remained unmatched. CDR1 MNHEY and CDR2 SVGAGI come from the germline V gene. This CDR3 has 15 amino acids. CDR3 region: CASSYSGTSNYEQYF. CDR3 coding DNA: TGTGCCAGCAGTTACTCGGGGACTAGTAACTACGAGCAGTACTTC.

This clonotype was counted between two and nine times. J is TRBJ2-3 and V is TRBV28; 8 nucleotides align to TRBD1. This CDR3 is 15 amino acids long. V gave up 5 bases and J gave up 2 bases; unmatched junction bases: 6. In germline, CDR1 is MDHEN, CDR2 SYDVKM. In DNA, the CDR3 is TGTGCCAGCAGTAAGACAGGGGTATCCACAGATACGCAGTATTTT. Residues: CASSKTGVSTDTQYF.

The gene calls are TRBV15 and TRBJ2-3, with D possibly matching TRBD1 (6 bases). This CDR3 has 15 residues. Trimming took 5 bases from V and 4 from J, leaving 16 bases between them. Per the germline V gene, CDR1 is LNHNV and CDR2 is YYDKDF (reference sequence). CDR3 residues: CATSPGTQKPDTQYF. In DNA, the CDR3 is TGTGCCACCAGCCCCGGGACACAAAAACCAGATACGCAGTATTTT.

This clonotype was seen at least ten times. The gene calls are TRBV12-3 or TRBV12-4 and TRBJ2-7; 10 nucleotides match TRBD2. CDR3 length: 18 amino acids. V was clipped by 1 base and J by 4 bases; unmatched bases: 13. The CDR3 region has the DNA TGTGCCAGCAGTTTAGGGCTAGCGGGGGCCTCAAAGGAATACGAGCAGTACTTC. Translated, it gives CASSLGLAGASKEYEQYF.

V is TRBV28 and J is TRBJ2-7; D possibly matches TRBD1 or TRBD2 (5 bases each). Germline V gives CDR1 MDHEN, CDR2 SYDVKM. The CDR3 has 13 amino acids. Trimming stripped 4 bases from V and 6 bases from J, with 13 bases between. This CDR3 is CASSYRGAGEQYV. DNA of the CDR3: TGTGCCAGCAGTTACCGAGGGGCAGGCGAGCAGTACGTC.